The 22 T cell receptor beta chains in this list originate from one sample, sequenced in a study of CD8 T cells in ankylosing spondylitis. Findings and caveats of the study: Within ankylosing spondylitis blood, a TCR beta motif made up of several highly homologous variants appeared to be characteristic.

MiXCR, applied by TCRdb to the 5' RACE reads, yields one record per CDR3 protein. The sample yields 700,000 to 850,000 distinct CDR3 sequences, approximately 10% seen once. For these TCRs, the target antigens are not known. The sequenced sample was blood, either unsorted or a sorted T cell fraction (not recorded which). These receptor sequences come from a male donor with ankylosing spondylitis.

The J gene is TRBJ2-3, the V gene TRBV28, with 7 positions matching TRBD2. CDR3 size: 15 residues. Trimming took 5 bases from V and 3 from J; bases not matched to a gene: 8. The germline gives CDR1 MDHEN, CDR2 SYDVKM. CDR3 protein: CASSLRDYRTDTQYF. As DNA, the CDR3 is TGTGCCAGCAGTCTCCGGGACTATCGGACAGATACGCAGTATTTT.

The chain recombines TRBV7-6 with TRBJ2-3; the D gene could be TRBD1 or TRBD2 (5 bases each). CDR3 length: 14 residues. Per the germline V gene, CDR1 is SGHVS and CDR2 is FNYEAQ. Trimming removed 5 bases at V and 3 bases at J, with 12 bases between. The CDR3 bases are TGTGCCAGCAGCCCTGAGAGGGGTACAGATACGCAGTATTTT. Encoded protein: CASSPERGTDTQYF.

For this clonotype: Germline and junction disagree at one end, which may indicate a read error. The chain has TRBV10-3 and TRBJ2-3; TRBD2 agrees at 7 bases. The CDR3 loop spans 15 amino acids. The V gene's germline CDR1 is ENHRY and CDR2 SYGVKD. The CDR3 DNA is TGTGCCATCACTTGGGCTAGCGGTAGCAAAGATACGCAGTATTTT. It translates to CAITWASGSKDTQYF.

This clonotype was observed a handful of times. In DNA, the CDR3 is TGTGCCAGCAGCCAAGTCCCCGGGAACACCTACAATGAGCAGTTCTTC. Amino acid sequence: CASSQVPGNTYNEQFF. V and J are TRBV3-1 and TRBJ2-1; tentatively, D is TRBD2 (5 bases). The V and J ends lost 1 base and 2 bases respectively, with 12 bases between them. The CDR3 is 16 amino acids. Germline CDR1 is LGHDT and CDR2 is YNNKEL (reference sequence).

J is TRBJ1-2 and V is TRBV27; D remains ambiguous. V was shortened by 7 bases and J by 0 bases, with 18 bases between the two germline ends. The CDR3 extends over 16 amino acids. In germline, CDR1 is MNHEY, CDR2 SMNVEV (reference sequence). CDR3 residues: CASKAGSTTTNYGYTF. DNA for the CDR3: TGTGCCAGCAAGGCGGGCAGCACAACTACTAACTATGGCTACACCTTC.

The chain has TRBV5-1 and TRBJ2-1; 7 bases are a match to TRBD2. Unmatched junction bases numbered 7, after V lost 1 base and J lost 6 bases. The germline V gene has CDR1 SGHRS and CDR2 YFSETQ. The CDR3 sequence is 15 residues long. The CDR3 DNA reads as TGCGCCAGCAGCTTGTCTCCTAGCGGCCTCAATGAGCAGTTCTTC. This gives the protein CASSLSPSGLNEQFF.

There are many counts of this clonotype. The chain combines TRBV12-3 or TRBV12-4 with TRBJ1-5; 7 nucleotides agree with TRBD1. This CDR3 is built from 14 residues. Germline trimming cut 3 bases from V and 11 bases from J; bases unmatched to any gene: 10. DNA for the CDR3: TGTGCCAGCAGTTTTGGGGAGGGGCAGGGGGCCCAGCATTTT. Amino acid sequence: CASSFGEGQGAQHF.

There are a few counts of this clonotype. The chain recombines TRBV9 with TRBJ1-2; the D is unclear. Trimming took off 3 bases at V and 4 bases at J, with 13 bases between the two ends. The CDR3 loop spans 14 amino acids. The germline V gene encodes CDR1 SGDLS and CDR2 YYNGEE. CDR3 sequence reads: CASSATTVSYGYTF. In DNA form, the CDR3 reads TGTGCCAGCAGCGCTACGACGGTTTCCTATGGCTACACCTTC.

CDR3 amino acids: CSASRRGGSYEQYF. The CDR3 nucleotides read TGCAGTGCTTCGCGTAGGGGGGGCTCCTACGAGCAGTACTTC. This chain links TRBV20-1 with TRBJ2-7, with a weak D call TRBD2 (7 bases). Germline V gene sequence: CDR1 DFQATT, CDR2 SNEGSKA (reference sequence). Between the trimmed V and J ends, which lost 5 bases and 0 bases, there was a span of 14 bases. CDR3 length: 14 residues.

This clonotype was seen a few times. The gene calls are TRBV12-3 or TRBV12-4 and TRBJ2-4; 9 bases fit TRBD1. Losses at the gene ends were 5 bases for V and 0 bases for J; bases not matched to a gene: 2. The CDR3 runs 15 residues. CDR3 sequence (DNA): TGTGCCAGCAGTCTACAGGGGGCAGCCAAAAACATTCAGTACTTC. It encodes CASSLQGAAKNIQYF.

This clonotype came up a few times. The chain combines TRBV28 with TRBJ2-7; D might be TRBD1 (5 bases). Germline V gene data show CDR1 as MDHEN and CDR2 as SYDVKM. The CDR3 sequence is 13 residues long. V was clipped by 10 bases and J by 6 bases, with 19 bases between them. The DNA of the CDR3 is TGTGCCACCAATAGGGGTAGTAGAGGCGAGCAGTACTTC. Residues: CATNRGSRGEQYF.

This clonotype has a count of ten or more. This chain links TRBV7-3 with TRBJ2-1; a weak D match, TRBD1 (6 bases). Trimming left V 2 bases short and J 6 bases short, with 8 bases between. This CDR3 contains 13 residues. Germline CDR1 SGHTA, CDR2 FQGTGA. The CDR3 loop is CASSLQTGNEQFF. As DNA, the CDR3 is TGTGCCAGCAGCTTACAGACAGGCAATGAGCAGTTCTTC.

The chain recombines TRBV14 with TRBJ2-3; D unclear. Germline CDR1 and CDR2: SGHDN and FVKESK. This CDR3 spans 13 amino acids. The V and J ends lost 4 bases and 11 bases respectively, with 16 bases between them. CDR3 in amino acids: CASSLRISPGQYF. CDR3 sequence (DNA): TGTGCCAGCAGCCTAAGGATAAGTCCTGGGCAGTATTTT.

At least ten counts were recorded for this clonotype. The chain joins TRBV24-1 to TRBJ2-1; D unresolved. V lost 0 bases and J 6 bases, leaving 8 bases between the germline ends. Per germline, CDR1 KGHDR and CDR2 SFDVKD. This CDR3 contains 14 residues. In DNA, the CDR3 is TGTGCCACCAGTGATTTGTTGAAAACCAATGAGCAGTTCTTC. The encoded protein is CATSDLLKTNEQFF.

This clonotype was detected once. The chain uses TRBV30 and TRBJ2-2; D uncertain. From germline, CDR1 is GTSNPN and CDR2 SVGIG (reference sequence). The CDR3 runs to 12 residues. Trimming removed 4 bases at V and 7 bases at J, with 10 bases between. CDR3 sequence: CAWNPFRGELFF. The CDR3 region has the DNA TGTGCCTGGAATCCTTTCCGCGGGGAGCTGTTTTTT.

J is TRBJ2-1 and V is TRBV28, with no clear D. The DNA matches TRBJ2-7 better at its end, which makes the J call doubtful. The CDR3 sequence is 14 residues long. CDR1 is MDHEN and CDR2 is SYDVKM in the germline V gene. CDR3 sequence (DNA): TGTGCCAGCAGTGTGGACCCTCAGGACCATGAGCAGTACTTC. As protein: CASSVDPQDHEQYF.

This chain connects TRBV4-3 to TRBJ1-2; maybe TRBD1 (5 bases). V was shortened by 5 bases and J by 4 bases, with 17 bases between the two germline ends. The CDR3 is made up of 15 amino acids. Germline CDR1 and CDR2: LGHNA and YSLEER. The CDR3 DNA sequence: TGCGCCAGCAGCTCAAGCACAGGTCGAGGCTATGGCTACACCTTC. Its protein product is CASSSSTGRGYGYTF.

A few counts support this clonotype. The genes are TRBV12-3 or TRBV12-4 and TRBJ2-1; a weak D match, TRBD2 (5 bases). Trimming took 0 bases from V and 7 from J, leaving 16 bases between them. CDR3 length equals 16 residues. The CDR3 reads CASSLALGLDSNEQFF. CDR3 bases: TGTGCCAGCAGTTTAGCCCTAGGACTGGACTCGAATGAGCAGTTCTTC.

This clonotype appeared many times. The chain has TRBV5-1 and TRBJ2-2; D not resolved. CDR1 and CDR2 from the germline V gene are SGHRS and YFSETQ. The CDR3 extends over 13 amino acids. Deletions cut 1 base from V and 5 bases from J, with 6 bases between. The chain's CDR3 is CASSLTETGELFF. The CDR3 coding sequence is TGCGCCAGCAGCTTGACGGAGACCGGGGAGCTGTTTTTT.

The chain recombines TRBV2 with TRBJ2-7, with a possible D match to TRBD2 (5 bases). Deletions cut 9 bases from V and 2 bases from J, with 11 bases between. Per germline, CDR1 SNHLY and CDR2 FYNNEI. The CDR3 covers 12 residues. Written as DNA, the CDR3 is TGTGCCAGGGAGGACCTCCCCTACGAGCAGTACTTC. Its protein is CAREDLPYEQYF. The full variable domain, rest sourced from reference TRBV2 and TRBJ2-7, is EPEVTQTPSHQVTQMGQEVILRCVPISNHLYFYWYRQILGQKVEFLVSFYNNEISEKSEIFDDQFSVERPDGSNFTLKIRSTKLEDSAMYFCAREDLPYEQYFGPGTRLTVT.

In its sample, this clonotype was seen many times. The rearrangement joins TRBV29-1 to TRBJ1-2, with a possible D match to TRBD1 (6 bases). The CDR3 length is 13 residues. With 3 bases removed from V and 8 bases from J, the gap between germline ends came to 16 bases. The V gene's germline CDR1 is SQVTM and CDR2 ANQGSEA. The CDR3 loop is CSVEMGGSRGYTF. CDR3 nucleotide sequence: TGCAGCGTTGAGATGGGGGGCAGTAGGGGCTACACCTTC.

This clonotype has at least ten counts. This sequence joins TRBV5-1 and TRBJ2-4, with D unclear. Trimming removed 4 bases at V and 4 bases at J, with 15 bases between. CDR1 and CDR2 (germline): SGHRS, YFSETQ. CDR3 size: 15 residues. In DNA form, the CDR3 reads TGCGCCAGCAGCCCCGGGCCCCCGGGTAAAAACATTCAGTACTTC. Protein sequence: CASSPGPPGKNIQYF.